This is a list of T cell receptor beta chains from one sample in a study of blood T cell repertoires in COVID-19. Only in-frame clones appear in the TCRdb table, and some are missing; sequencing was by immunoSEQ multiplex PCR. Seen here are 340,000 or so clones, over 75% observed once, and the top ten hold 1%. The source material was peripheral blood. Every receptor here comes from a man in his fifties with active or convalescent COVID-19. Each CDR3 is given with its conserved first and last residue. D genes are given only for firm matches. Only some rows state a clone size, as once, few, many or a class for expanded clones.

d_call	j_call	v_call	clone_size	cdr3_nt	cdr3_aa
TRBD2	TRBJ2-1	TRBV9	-	TGTGCCAGCAGCGTCGCAACCGGGACTAGCGGGAGGGCCGCTAACAATGAGCAGTTCTTC	CASSVATGTSGRAANNEQFF
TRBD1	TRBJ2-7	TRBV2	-	TGTGCCAGCAGTACCTCCGGGACAGGGTCCAACGAGCAGTACTTC	CASSTSGTGSNEQYF
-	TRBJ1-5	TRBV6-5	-	TGTGCCAGCAGTTACTCGAAGGACTCACAGGGTCCCAAGCATTTT	CASSYSKDSQGPKHF
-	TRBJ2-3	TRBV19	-	TGTGCCAGTAGTATAGATCCCGGGGTCCGGGAGTCGGGTACGCAGTATTTT	CASSIDPGVRESGTQYF
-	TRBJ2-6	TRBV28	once	TGTGCCAGCAGTCTGTGGACAAGCAACTCTGGGGCCAACGTCCTGACTTTC	CASSLWTSNSGANVLTF
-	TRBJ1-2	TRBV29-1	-	TGCAGCGTTGACAGAGGATTTAACTATGGCTACACCTTC	CSVDRGFNYGYTF
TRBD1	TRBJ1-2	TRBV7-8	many	TGTGCCAGCAGCCCTAGGAGGGGACAGGTTGCAGAAGGCTACACCTTC	CASSPRRGQVAEGYTF
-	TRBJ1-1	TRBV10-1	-	TGCGCCAGCAGTGGGAGGGGGGGCACTGAAGCTTTCTTT	CASSGRGGTEAFF
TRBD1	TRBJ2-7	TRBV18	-	TGTGCCAGCTCACCACCGGGTACAGGGGGCTACGAGCAGTACTTC	CASSPPGTGGYEQYF
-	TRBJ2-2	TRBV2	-	TGTGCCAGCAGGAGAGGTAGCGGTAACACCGGGGAGCTGTTTTTT	CASRRGSGNTGELFF
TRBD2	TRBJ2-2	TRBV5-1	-	TGCGCCAGCAGCACTACTCTAGCGGGAGGCGGGGAGCTGTTTTTT	CASSTTLAGGGELFF
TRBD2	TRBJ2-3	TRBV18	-	TGTGCCAGCCGGACTAGCGGGGGTCACACAGATACGCAGTATTTT	CASRTSGGHTDTQYF
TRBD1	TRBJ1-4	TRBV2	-	TGTGCCAGCAGGGGAACAGGGGTTAGGGGACACGAAAAACTGTTTTTT	CASRGTGVRGHEKLFF
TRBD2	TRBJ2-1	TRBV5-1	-	TGCGCCAGCAGCTCGACTAGCGGGGGGGCTTACAATGAGCAGTTCTTC	CASSSTSGGAYNEQFF
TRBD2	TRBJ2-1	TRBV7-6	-	TGTGCCAGCAGCTTAGATCCAGCGGGGTCGAGGGAGCAGTTCTTC	CASSLDPAGSREQFF
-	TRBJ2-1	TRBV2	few	TGTGCCAGCAGTGAAGCAACGAGGCAGGAGCAGTTCTTC	CASSEATRQEQFF
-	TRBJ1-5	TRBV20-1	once	TGCAGTGCTAGTGGGGGGGGCCAGCCCCAGCATTTT	CSASGGGQPQHF
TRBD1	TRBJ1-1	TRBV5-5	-	TGTGCCAGCAGCTTGCGGACAGGTTGGCCCAACACTGAAGCTTTCTTT	CASSLRTGWPNTEAFF
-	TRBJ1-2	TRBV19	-	TGTGCCAGTAGTATAGCGGGGGGGCCCTACTATGGCTACACCTTC	CASSIAGGPYYGYTF
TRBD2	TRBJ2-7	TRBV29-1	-	TGCAGCGTTGAAGGGGGGAGGGCCCACGAGCAGTACTTC	CSVEGGRAHEQYF
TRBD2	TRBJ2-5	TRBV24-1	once	TGTGCCACCAGTGATTCCGGACTAGCGGGAGGGCCGGAGACCCAGTACTTC	CATSDSGLAGGPETQYF
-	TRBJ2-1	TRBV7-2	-	TGTGCCAGCAGCCCATCTAGGGGCCGCGATGAGCAGTTCTTC	CASSPSRGRDEQFF
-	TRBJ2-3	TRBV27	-	TGTGCCAGCAGTTTATTCCAGGGGACAGATACGCAGTATTTT	CASSLFQGTDTQYF
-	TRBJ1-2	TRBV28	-	TGTGCCAGCAGTTTATCCAGGCGGGACTATGGCTACACCTTC	CASSLSRRDYGYTF
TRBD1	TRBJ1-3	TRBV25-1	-	TGTGCCAGCAGCCGGACAGGGCCCACCTCTGGAAACACCATATATTTT	CASSRTGPTSGNTIYF
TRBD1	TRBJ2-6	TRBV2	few	TGTGCCAGCAGTGACAGGGGGCGATCGGGGGCCAACGTCCTGACTTTC	CASSDRGRSGANVLTF
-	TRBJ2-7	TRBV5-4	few	TGTGCCAGCAGCTTGATAGGGGATGCCGAGCAGTACTTC	CASSLIGDAEQYF
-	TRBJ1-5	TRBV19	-	TGTGCCAGTAGGCAGAATAGCAATCAGCCCCAGCATTTT	CASRQNSNQPQHF
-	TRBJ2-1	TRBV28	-	TGTGCCAGCAGCCCTGGGCCATACAATGAGCAGTTCTTC	CASSPGPYNEQFF
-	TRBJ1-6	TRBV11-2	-	TGTGCCAGCAGCTTAGATAGGGGGGGCGCTTCACCCCTCCACTTT	CASSLDRGGASPLHF
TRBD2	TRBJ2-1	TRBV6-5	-	TGTGCCAGCAGTTACTCTGGCGGGAGCTCCTACAATGAGCAGTTCTTC	CASSYSGGSSYNEQFF
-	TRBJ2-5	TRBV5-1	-	TGCGCCAGCAGCTTGGGTGACTTCAGCCCAGAGACCCAGTACTTC	CASSLGDFSPETQYF
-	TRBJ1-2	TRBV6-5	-	TGTGCCAGCAGACAGGTGGTTGCCTCCGGCTACACCTTC	CASRQVVASGYTF
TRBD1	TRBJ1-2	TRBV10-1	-	TGCGCCAGCAGTGATTCCCGGGACAGCAACACATATGGCTACACCTTC	CASSDSRDSNTYGYTF
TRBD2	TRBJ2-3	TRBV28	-	TGTGCCAGCAGTTTGTGGACTAGTCGTGCAGATACGCAGTATTTT	CASSLWTSRADTQYF
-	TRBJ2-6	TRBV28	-	TGTGCCAGCAGGTCCAGGGGTCCCTACTCTGGGGCCAACGTCCTGACTTTC	CASRSRGPYSGANVLTF
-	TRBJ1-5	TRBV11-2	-	TGTGCCAGCAGCCGGGGGGGAGGAAACAATCAGCCCCAGCATTTT	CASSRGGGNNQPQHF
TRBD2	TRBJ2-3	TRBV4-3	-	TGCGCCAGCAGCCAAGAGGGAGGGGTCACAGATACGCAGTATTTT	CASSQEGGVTDTQYF
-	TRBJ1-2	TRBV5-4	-	TGTGCCAGCAGAGCTGACAGTCCCTATGGCTACACCTTC	CASRADSPYGYTF
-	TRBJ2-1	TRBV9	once	TGTGCCAGCAGCGCAGGACAGTCTCTCAATGAGCAGTTCTTC	CASSAGQSLNEQFF
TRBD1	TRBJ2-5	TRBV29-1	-	TGCAGCGCCCCCAAGTCCGACAGGGAACAAGAGACCCAGTACTTC	CSAPKSDREQETQYF
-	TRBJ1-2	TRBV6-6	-	TGTGCCAGCAGTGACGGGGGGGTCAACTATGGCTACACCTTC	CASSDGGVNYGYTF
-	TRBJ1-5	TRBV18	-	TGTGCCAGCTCATATGGCTCCGGACAAGGGTACAATCAGCCCCAGCATTTT	CASSYGSGQGYNQPQHF
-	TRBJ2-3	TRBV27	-	TGTGCCAGCAGTTCCGGGCGGAGGGGGCGCACAGATACGCAGTATTTT	CASSSGRRGRTDTQYF
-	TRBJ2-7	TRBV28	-	TGTGCCAGCAGTGCAGTCTACGAGCAGTACTTC	CASSAVYEQYF